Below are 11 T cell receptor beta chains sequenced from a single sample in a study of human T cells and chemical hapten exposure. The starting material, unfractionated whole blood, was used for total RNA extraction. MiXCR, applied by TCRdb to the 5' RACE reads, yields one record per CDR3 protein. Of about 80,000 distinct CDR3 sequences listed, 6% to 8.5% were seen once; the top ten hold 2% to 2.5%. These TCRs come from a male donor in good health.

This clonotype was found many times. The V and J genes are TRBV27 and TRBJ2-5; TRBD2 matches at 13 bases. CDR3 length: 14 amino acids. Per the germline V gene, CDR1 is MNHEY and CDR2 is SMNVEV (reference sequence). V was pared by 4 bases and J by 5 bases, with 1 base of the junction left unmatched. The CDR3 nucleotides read TGTGCCAGCAGTTCACTAGCGGGGGGGGAGACCCAGTACTTC. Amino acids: CASSSLAGGETQYF.

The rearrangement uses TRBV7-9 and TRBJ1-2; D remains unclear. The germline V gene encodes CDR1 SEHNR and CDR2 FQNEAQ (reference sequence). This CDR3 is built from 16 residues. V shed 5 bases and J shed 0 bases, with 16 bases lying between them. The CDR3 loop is CASSPNGMVSNYGYTF. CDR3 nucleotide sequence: TGTGCCAGCAGCCCCAACGGGATGGTCTCTAACTATGGCTACACCTTC.

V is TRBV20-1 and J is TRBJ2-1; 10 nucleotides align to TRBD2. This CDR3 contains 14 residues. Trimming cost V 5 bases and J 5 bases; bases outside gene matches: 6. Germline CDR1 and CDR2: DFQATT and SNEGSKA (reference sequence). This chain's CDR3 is CSARLAGVDNEQFF. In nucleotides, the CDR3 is TGCAGTGCTCGGCTAGCGGGGGTGGACAATGAGCAGTTCTTC.

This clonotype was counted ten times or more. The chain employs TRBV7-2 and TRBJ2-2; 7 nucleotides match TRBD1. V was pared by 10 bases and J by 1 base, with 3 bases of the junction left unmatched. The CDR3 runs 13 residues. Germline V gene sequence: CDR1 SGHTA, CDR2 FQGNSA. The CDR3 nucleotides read TGTGCCACCCGACAGGGGAACACCGGGGAGCTGTTTTTT. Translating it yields CATRQGNTGELFF.

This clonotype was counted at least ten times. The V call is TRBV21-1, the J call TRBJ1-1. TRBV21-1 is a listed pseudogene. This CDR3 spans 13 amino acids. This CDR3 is CASSKKETSEAFF. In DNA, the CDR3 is TGTGCCAGCAGCAAGAAGGAGACAAGTGAAGCTTTCTTT.

As DNA, the CDR3 is TGTGCCAGTAGTCCCCGGAGGACAGGGGAGGTCTATGGCTACACCTTC. It yields the protein CASSPRRTGEVYGYTF. V usage is TRBV19 and J usage is TRBJ1-2; 9 bases are a match to TRBD1. This CDR3 is 16 amino acids long. V shed 5 bases, J shed 4 bases, and the junction held 11 bases outside the gene matches. From germline, CDR1 is LNHDA and CDR2 SQIVND (reference sequence).

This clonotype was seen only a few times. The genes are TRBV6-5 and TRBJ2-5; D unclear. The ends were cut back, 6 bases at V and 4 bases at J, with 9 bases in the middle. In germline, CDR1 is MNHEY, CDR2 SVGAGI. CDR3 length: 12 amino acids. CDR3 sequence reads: CASSGGAETQYF. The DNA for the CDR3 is TGTGCCAGCAGCGGTGGTGCAGAGACCCAGTACTTC.

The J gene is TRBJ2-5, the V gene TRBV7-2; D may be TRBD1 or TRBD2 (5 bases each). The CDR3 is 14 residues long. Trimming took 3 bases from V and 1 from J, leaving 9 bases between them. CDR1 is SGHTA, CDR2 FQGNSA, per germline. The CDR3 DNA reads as TGTGCCAGCAGCTTCGAGGGGCCCCAAGAGACCCAGTACTTC. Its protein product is CASSFEGPQETQYF.

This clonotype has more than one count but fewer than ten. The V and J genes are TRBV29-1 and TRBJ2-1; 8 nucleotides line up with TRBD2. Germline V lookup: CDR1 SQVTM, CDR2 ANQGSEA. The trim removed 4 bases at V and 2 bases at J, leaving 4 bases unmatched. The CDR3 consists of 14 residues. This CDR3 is CSVGSGTAYNEQFF. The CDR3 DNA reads TGCAGCGTTGGTAGCGGGACGGCCTACAATGAGCAGTTCTTC.

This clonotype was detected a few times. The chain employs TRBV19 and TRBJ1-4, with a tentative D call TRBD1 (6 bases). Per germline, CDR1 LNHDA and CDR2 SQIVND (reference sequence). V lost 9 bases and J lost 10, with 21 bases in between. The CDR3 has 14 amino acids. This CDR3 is CASSEGGGFGKLFF. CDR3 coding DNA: TGTGCCAGCTCGGAGGGGGGTGGTTTTGGAAAACTGTTTTTT.

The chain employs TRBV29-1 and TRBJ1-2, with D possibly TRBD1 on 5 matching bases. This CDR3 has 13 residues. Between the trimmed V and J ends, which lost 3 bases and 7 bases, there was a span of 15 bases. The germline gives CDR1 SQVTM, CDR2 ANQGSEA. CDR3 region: CSVEGRGLGGYTF. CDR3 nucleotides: TGCAGCGTTGAGGGGAGGGGATTAGGTGGCTACACCTTC.